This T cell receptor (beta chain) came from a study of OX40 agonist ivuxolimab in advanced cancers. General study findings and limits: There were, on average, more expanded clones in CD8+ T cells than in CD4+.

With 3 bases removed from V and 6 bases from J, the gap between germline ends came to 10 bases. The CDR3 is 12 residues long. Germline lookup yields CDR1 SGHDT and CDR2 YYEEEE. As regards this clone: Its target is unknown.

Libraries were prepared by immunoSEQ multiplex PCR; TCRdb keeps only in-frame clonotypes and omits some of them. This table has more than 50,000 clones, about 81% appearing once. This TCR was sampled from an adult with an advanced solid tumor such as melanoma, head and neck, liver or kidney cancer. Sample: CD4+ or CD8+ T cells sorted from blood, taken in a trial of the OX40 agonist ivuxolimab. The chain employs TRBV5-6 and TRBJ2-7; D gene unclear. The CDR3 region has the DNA TGTGCCAGCAGCTCCGAGTGGGCCGAGCAGTACTTC. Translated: CASSSEWAEQYF.